This paragraph covers one T cell receptor (beta chain) sequence. Its antigen remains unidentified. Trimming took 7 bases from V and 2 from J, leaving 14 bases between them. CDR1 is SGHAT, CDR2 FQNNGV, per germline. This CDR3 contains 14 residues. Each sorted CD8+ T cell subset had its entire DNA loaded. Method: immunoSEQ multiplex PCR; TCRdb's copy keeps in-frame clones and lacks some. The repertoire holds about 1,300 clones, with roughly 74% as singletons. The data derive from a study of blood T cell dynamics during melanoma immunotherapy. Study conclusions and caveats: Whether repertoire-driving clones were melanoma-specific could not be determined. The most clonal sorted CD8+ subset, immune-effector cells, was closest to cell-free DNA CDR3 sequences.

Sample time point: pre-treatment baseline. Immune-effector memory T cells were defined as CD3+ CD4- CD8+ CD45RA- CD45RO-high CD27- CCR7-. Prior systemic cancer therapy, immunosuppressant use and other active malignancies excluded patients. Sequenced here: CD8+ T cells from blood, sampled from a patient treated with checkpoint blockade. The V call is TRBV11-2, the J call TRBJ2-5; D remains unclear. This TCR derives from a human donor with melanoma. Written as DNA, the CDR3 is TGTGCCAGCACCTCGTGGGGTCATCAAGAGACCCAGTACTTC. Protein sequence: CASTSWGHQETQYF. Full variable domain (outside the CDR3, taken from reference TRBV11-2 and TRBJ2-5): EAGVAQSPRYKIIEKRQSVAFWCNPISGHATLYWYQQILGQGPKLLIQFQNNGVVDDSQLPKDRFSAERLKGVDSTLKIQPAKLEDSAVYLCASTSWGHQETQYFGPGTRLLVL.